The 15 T cell receptor beta chains below all came from one sample that was sequenced in a study of T cells in Graves' hyperthyroidism and ophthalmopathy. RNA transcripts gave rise to amplified TCR beta CDR3 regions. The primer set for the first-round RT-PCR of the TCR CDR3 was HTBI. TCRdb reprocessed the multiplex PCR reads with MiXCR, giving one entry per CDR3 protein. The table includes hundreds of thousands of distinct CDR3 sequences, about 38% detected once. The sample was blood. The receptors originated from a man between 18 and 35 years old with Graves' hyperthyroidism.

This clonotype has a count of ten or more. The CDR3 DNA reads TGTGCCATCCTAGGCGCAGCCGCTCCTACAGAGCAGTACTTC. Translated, it gives CAILGAAAPTEQYF. The rearrangement links TRBV2 to TRBJ2-7, with no clear D. CDR3 length: 14 amino acids. Germline lookup yields CDR1 SNHLY and CDR2 FYNNEI. Trimming took off 10 bases at V and 7 bases at J, with 23 bases between the two ends.

Worth noting for this clonotype: The germline gene is not matched at one end of the junction; a read error may be the cause. The rearrangement joins TRBV2 to TRBJ2-5, with TRBD1 matching over 10 bases. This CDR3 spans 11 amino acids. Germline CDR1 reads SNHLY; CDR2 reads FYNNEI. CDR3 bases: TGTGCCAGCAGTGAAAGGTGGACAGGGGGGTTC. It codes for CASSERWTGGF.

This clonotype showed up many times. This rearrangement joins TRBV25-1 to TRBJ2-6; TRBD1 might be the D (8 bases). This CDR3 region has 18 residues. The V end was cut by 3 bases, the J end by 5 bases, with 20 bases between. CDR1 and CDR2 from the germline V gene are MGHDK and SYGVNS. Here the CDR3 DNA reads TGTGCCAGCAGTGAGGGGGGGCAGGGGGCTACTCGGGCCAACGTCCTGACTTTC. Amino acid sequence: CASSEGGQGATRANVLTF. Looking up the rest from reference TRBV25-1 and TRBJ2-6 gives the full variable domain: EADIYQTPRYLVIGTGKKITLECSQTMGHDKMYWYQQDPGMELHLIHYSYGVNSTEKGDLSSESTVSRIRTEHFPLTLESARPSHTSQYLCASSEGGQGATRANVLTFGAGSRLTVL.

A word on this clonotype: One end of the junction does not line up with germline, which may come from a read error. The J gene is TRBJ2-7, the V gene TRBV7-9; TRBD1 is a possible D gene (6 bases). Germline assignment: CDR1 SEHNR and CDR2 FQNEAQ (reference sequence). The CDR3 sequence is 15 residues long. In DNA form, the CDR3 reads TGTGCCAGCAGCTCCACAAAAGGACAGACCTACCAGCAGTACTTC. The encoded protein is CASSSTKGQTYQQYF. Combining the CDR3 with reference TRBV7-9 and TRBJ2-7 gives the whole variable domain DTGVSQNPRHKITKRGQNVTFRCDPISEHNRLYWYRQTLGQGPEFLTYFQNEAQLEKSRLLSDRFSAERPKGSFSTLEIQRTEQGDSAMYLCASSSTKGQTYQQYFGPGTRLTVT.

In its sample, this clonotype was seen once. The chain recombines TRBV2 with TRBJ1-5, with 12 bases lining up with TRBD1. This CDR3 spans 13 amino acids. Germline V lookup: CDR1 SNHLY, CDR2 FYNNEI. The J segment lost 14 bases and the V segment lost 6 bases, leaving 8 bases of the junction unmatched. The CDR3, as DNA: TGTGCCAGCAGCGCCGGGACAGGGGGCTACGAGCATTTT. Translated, it gives CASSAGTGGYEHF.

This clonotype turned up a few times. An end of the junction does not agree with germline; a read error may underlie this. V is TRBV10-3 and J is TRBJ1-4, with a weak D call TRBD1 (5 bases). CDR1 is ENHRY and CDR2 is SYGVKD in the germline V gene. The CDR3 length is 12 residues. This chain's CDR3 is CASSPGPLRLFF. Written as DNA, the CDR3 is TGTGCCAGCAGTCCAGGGCCCCTCCGACTGTTTTTT.

The chain employs TRBV7-3 and TRBJ2-7; TRBD2 matches 8 bases. This CDR3 comprises 15 residues. CDR1 is SGHTA and CDR2 is FQGTGA in the germline V gene. After removal of 8 bases from V and 2 bases from J, the junction contained 11 bases not matched to a gene. The CDR3 sequence is CASGYAGGGPYEQYF. For the CDR3, the DNA is TGTGCCAGCGGCTATGCCGGGGGGGGCCCCTACGAGCAGTACTTC. The whole variable domain, remainder taken from reference TRBV7-3 and TRBJ2-7, is GAGVSQTPSNKVTEKGKYVELRCDPISGHTALYWYRQSLGQGPEFLIYFQGTGAADDSGLPNDRFFAVRPEGSVSTLKIQRTERGDSAVYLCASGYAGGGPYEQYFGPGTRLTVT.

V gene TRBV19 combines with J gene TRBJ1-5; D ambiguous. V was cut by 4 bases and J by 3 bases, with 7 bases left in between. This CDR3 contains 13 residues. Germline-derived CDR1 and CDR2 are LNHDA and SQIVND (reference sequence). The CDR3, as DNA: TGTGCCAGTAGTAATAGACCCAATCAGCCCCAGCATTTT. Protein product: CASSNRPNQPQHF.

As concerns this clonotype: This may come from a read error, since a much larger clone is one base off. The chain employs TRBV7-9 and TRBJ2-7, with 11 bases matching TRBD2. After removal of 8 bases from V and 3 bases from J, the junction contained 9 bases not matched to a gene. This CDR3 is built from 15 residues. CDR1 is SEHNR and CDR2 is FQNEAQ in the germline V gene (reference sequence). CDR3 amino acids: CASGYSGGANYEQYF. CDR3 nucleotides: TGTGCCAGCGGCTATAGCGGGGGGGCCAACTACGAGCAGTACTTC. The complete variable domain, with remaining parts taken from reference TRBV7-9 and TRBJ2-7, reads DTGVSQNPRHKITKRGQNVTFRCDPISEHNRLYWYRQTLGQGPEFLTYFQNEAQLEKSRLLSDRFSAERPKGSFSTLEIQRTEQGDSAMYLCASGYSGGANYEQYFGPGTRLTVT.

Worth noting for this clonotype: At one end, the junction sequence differs from germline, possibly due to a read error. The V and J genes are TRBV7-2 and TRBJ1-3, with 9 positions matching TRBD2. Matching the DNA end better, TRBJ2-3 makes the J call doubtful. Per the germline V gene, CDR1 is SGHTA and CDR2 is FQGNSA. The CDR3 sequence is 14 residues long. The CDR3 protein is CASSFSGSIDTQYF. CDR3 coding DNA: TGTGCCAGCAGCTTTAGCGGGAGCATAGATACGCAGTATTTT.

This clonotype was seen many times. V and J are TRBV7-9 and TRBJ2-7; a possible D gene is TRBD1 (5 bases). Trimming shortened V by 5 bases and J by 6 bases, and 17 bases separated the two germline ends. The CDR3 totals 14 residues. Germline loops: CDR1 SEHNR, CDR2 FQNEAQ (reference sequence). The chain's CDR3 is CASSHSLTGTEQYF. The CDR3 nucleotides are TGTGCCAGCAGCCACTCGCTTACAGGTACCGAGCAGTACTTC. Supplemented by reference TRBV7-9 and TRBJ2-7, the full variable domain reads DTGVSQNPRHKITKRGQNVTFRCDPISEHNRLYWYRQTLGQGPEFLTYFQNEAQLEKSRLLSDRFSAERPKGSFSTLEIQRTEQGDSAMYLCASSHSLTGTEQYFGPGTRLTVT.

In this sample, this clonotype turned up many times. A read error may account for a junction end that differs from germline. J is TRBJ2-2 and V is TRBV14; perhaps TRBD1 as D (6 bases). The CDR3 extends over 15 amino acids. CDR1 and CDR2 (germline): SGHDN, FVKESK. The CDR3 protein is CARSRDKHNTGELFF. In DNA, the CDR3 is TGTGCCAGGAGCCGGGACAAGCATAACACCGGGGAGCTGTTTTTT.

This clonotype was seen many times. The chain combines TRBV6-1 with TRBJ1-1, with 10 nucleotides matching TRBD1. CDR3 length: 13 residues. After removal of 7 bases from V and 5 bases from J, the junction contained 4 bases not matched to a gene. The V gene's germline CDR1 is MNHNS and CDR2 SASEGT. The CDR3 region has the DNA TGTGCCAGCATTAGGACAGGGGGAACTGAAGCTTTCTTT. Amino acids: CASIRTGGTEAFF.

The chain joins TRBV25-1 to TRBJ2-7; D tentatively reads TRBD1 or TRBD2 (5 bases each). V was clipped by 8 bases and J by 2 bases, with 13 bases between them. The germline V gene encodes CDR1 MGHDK and CDR2 SYGVNS. The CDR3 length is 13 residues. The chain's CDR3 is CASVRDRPYEQYF. CDR3 sequence (DNA): TGTGCCAGCGTCCGGGACCGACCCTACGAGCAGTACTTC.

V gene TRBV20-1 combines with J gene TRBJ1-1; possible D gene TRBD1, 5 bases. The CDR3 is 13 residues long. The germline V gene encodes CDR1 DFQATT and CDR2 SNEGSKA (reference sequence). Trimming pared 7 bases from V and 4 bases from J, leaving 16 bases between. Written as DNA, the CDR3 is TGCAGTGTGAGAACGGGGGTTGGCACTGAAGCTTTCTTT. This encodes CSVRTGVGTEAFF.